This T cell receptor beta chain was found in a study of cytomegalovirus exposure and HLA in healthy donors. Study-level results: The study flagged 150 to 200 TCR beta chains as cytomegalovirus-associated.

This clone was recorded once. Its antigen is unidentified. The CDR3 covers 13 residues. The germline gives CDR1 SQVTM, CDR2 ANQGSEA. The V end was cut by 2 bases, the J end by 12 bases, with 17 bases between. Sequencing was performed with immunoSEQ multiplex PCR; in TCRdb, only in-frame clones are kept and a portion is missing. The top ten clones hold over 1% of a sample with roughly 120,000 clones, around 94% of them seen once. The sequence derives from a woman between 18 and 29 years old in good health and CMV-seronegative. V is TRBV29-1 and J is TRBJ2-1, with a weak D call TRBD2 (5 bases). Sample: PBMCs. The CDR3 spells CSVEQRGKSAQFF. The DNA for the CDR3 is TGCAGCGTTGAACAGCGAGGGAAGAGTGCGCAGTTCTTC.